These 25 T cell receptor beta chains originate from one sample sequenced in a study of technical replicates of blood from a handful of donors. The data were produced by immunoSEQ multiplex PCR, yet TCRdb's version contains in-frame clones alone and is incomplete. The table shows approximately 15,000 clones, with about 80% occurring only once. Sequences were obtained from PBMCs. Receptor source: a human donor in good health.

The chain joins TRBV20-1 to TRBJ1-1, with 9 bases matching TRBD1. The CDR3 spans 11 residues. Per germline, CDR1 DFQATT and CDR2 SNEGSKA (reference sequence). Losses at the gene ends were 5 bases for V and 8 bases for J; bases not matched to a gene: 3. This CDR3 is CSALGTGEAFF. The CDR3 DNA sequence: TGCAGTGCTTTAGGGACAGGGGAAGCTTTCTTT.

The V gene is TRBV6-1, the J gene TRBJ1-5; possible D gene TRBD1, 5 bases. CDR3 length: 18 residues. With 4 bases removed from V and 1 base from J, the gap between germline ends came to 20 bases. Per germline, CDR1 MNHNS and CDR2 SASEGT. The CDR3 is CASSGGFSGWGSNQPQHF. CDR3 nucleotide sequence: TGTGCCAGCAGTGGTGGGTTTTCAGGGTGGGGAAGCAATCAGCCCCAGCATTTT.

The CDR3 DNA follows: TGTGCCAGCAGCTTCTTCAGGGGAGTCGAACGAACTGAAGCTTTCTTT. This translates into CASSFFRGVERTEAFF. The rearrangement uses TRBV7-8 and TRBJ1-1, with a possible D match to TRBD1 (6 bases). The V end lost 3 bases, the J end lost 5 bases, and 19 bases lay between the germline ends. CDR3 length equals 16 residues. The germline V gene has CDR1 SGHVS and CDR2 FQNEAQ.

This chain connects TRBV2 to TRBJ2-5; 7 bases are shared with TRBD1. Germline V gives CDR1 SNHLY, CDR2 FYNNEI. The CDR3 is made up of 13 amino acids. V lost 6 bases to trimming and J lost 5 bases; unmatched junction nucleotides: 6. The CDR3 reads CASRQGIVETQYF. The CDR3 bases are TGTGCCAGCAGACAGGGGATTGTGGAGACCCAGTACTTC. The variable domain in full, with the rest retrieved from reference TRBV2 and TRBJ2-5, is EPEVTQTPSHQVTQMGQEVILRCVPISNHLYFYWYRQILGQKVEFLVSFYNNEISEKSEIFDDQFSVERPDGSNFTLKIRSTKLEDSAMYFCASRQGIVETQYFGPGTRLLVL.

The chain has TRBV27 and TRBJ2-7, with 9 bases that match TRBD2. The germline CDR1 and CDR2 sequences are MNHEY and SMNVEV (reference sequence). The CDR3 totals 14 residues. Trimming took 7 bases from V and 0 from J; bases not matched to a gene: 4. In DNA, the CDR3 is TGTGCCAGCAAACTAGCGGGCAGCTCCTACGAGCAGTACTTC. Translation gives CASKLAGSSYEQYF.

The V gene is TRBV7-6, the J gene TRBJ2-1; TRBD2 agrees at 10 bases. This CDR3 has 18 residues. The germline V gene encodes CDR1 SGHVS and CDR2 FNYEAQ. The J segment lost 8 bases and the V segment lost 0 bases, leaving 13 bases of the junction unmatched. CDR3 sequence (DNA): TGTGCCAGCAGCTTAGCGGTGCTAGCGGGAGTAATTAGCGATGAGCAGTTCTTC. It codes for CASSLAVLAGVISDEQFF.

V and J are TRBV6-5 and TRBJ2-5; a possible D gene is TRBD1 (6 bases). V was shortened by 6 bases and J by 2 bases, with 13 bases between the two germline ends. Germline lookup yields CDR1 MNHEY and CDR2 SVGAGI. CDR3 length: 14 amino acids. This CDR3 reads CASSLDRNQETQYF. CDR3 sequence (DNA): TGTGCCAGCAGCCTCGACAGGAATCAAGAGACCCAGTACTTC.

This clone has only a few counts. Here the CDR3 reads CASSLGGAGYGYTF. As DNA, the CDR3 is TGTGCCAGCAGCTTAGGGGGCGCTGGCTATGGCTACACCTTC. The J gene is TRBJ1-2, the V gene TRBV7-3, with D maybe TRBD1 (6 bases). CDR1 and CDR2 from the germline V gene are SGHTA and FQGTGA. Trimming removed 2 bases at V and 4 bases at J, with 11 bases between. The CDR3 has 14 amino acids.

V and J are TRBV6-1 and TRBJ2-1; 10 bases are a match to TRBD2. In germline, CDR1 is MNHNS, CDR2 SASEGT. The length of the CDR3 is 15 residues. The V segment lost 6 bases and the J segment 4 bases; nucleotides outside the gene matches: 6. In DNA form, the CDR3 reads TGTGCCAGCAGCCTACTAGCGGGAAGTTACAATGAGCAGTTCTTC. Translated, it gives CASSLLAGSYNEQFF.

This chain connects TRBV2 to TRBJ1-1; D unresolved. The CDR3 has 13 amino acids. CDR1 is SNHLY and CDR2 is FYNNEI in the germline V gene. Between the trimmed V and J ends, which lost 4 bases and 4 bases, there was a span of 10 bases. CDR3 loop: CASSGEGGTEAFF. DNA of the CDR3: TGTGCCAGCAGTGGGGAGGGAGGCACTGAAGCTTTCTTT.

J is TRBJ2-3 and V is TRBV29-1; TRBD1 matches 10 bases. The V gene's germline CDR1 is SQVTM and CDR2 ANQGSEA. J was trimmed by 1 base and V by 4 bases; bases with no gene match: 5. The CDR3 is 15 amino acids. The CDR3 region has the DNA TGCAGCGTTGGGTCCGGGACAGGGGGCACAGATACGCAGTATTTT. It specifies CSVGSGTGGTDTQYF.

This rearrangement joins TRBV7-2 to TRBJ1-1; TRBD1 aligns across 8 bases. J was trimmed by 3 bases and V by 2 bases; bases with no gene match: 14. Per germline, CDR1 SGHTA and CDR2 FQGNSA. The CDR3 is made up of 18 amino acids. The CDR3 is CASSLQDRVWLKDTEAFF. CDR3 nucleotides: TGTGCCAGCAGCTTACAGGACAGGGTTTGGTTGAAGGACACTGAAGCTTTCTTT.

This clone was counted only a few times. The chain links TRBV30 to TRBJ2-7; weak D call: TRBD1 (5 bases). V was pared by 5 bases and J by 3 bases, with 8 bases between. Germline assignment: CDR1 GTSNPN and CDR2 SVGIG (reference sequence). The CDR3 sequence is 11 residues long. The DNA of the CDR3 is TGTGCCTGGGGTGACAGCTACGAGCAGTACTTC. Translated, it gives CAWGDSYEQYF.

The chain joins TRBV7-9 to TRBJ2-7, with D unclear. V was clipped by 2 bases and J by 2 bases, with 7 bases between them. CDR3 length: 13 amino acids. Germline lookup yields CDR1 SEHNR and CDR2 FQNEAQ (reference sequence). The CDR3 DNA reads as TGTGCCAGCAGCTTACCACAAACCTACGAGCAGTACTTC. Translating it yields CASSLPQTYEQYF.

The chain uses TRBV6-6 and TRBJ2-4; maybe TRBD2 (6 bases). Germline V CDR1 and CDR2: MNHNY, SVGAGI (reference sequence). Trimming left V 5 bases short and J 0 bases short, with 14 bases between. CDR3 length: 16 residues. The CDR3 DNA reads as TGTGCCAGCAGTAAACCGGGGGACCTAGCCAAAAACATTCAGTACTTC. Protein product: CASSKPGDLAKNIQYF.

The J gene is TRBJ2-6, the V gene TRBV19, with TRBD1 matching over 10 bases. The junction had 11 bases not matched to a gene; V was cut back by 9 bases and J by 0 bases. The CDR3 extends over 18 amino acids. Germline-derived CDR1 and CDR2 are LNHDA and SQIVND (reference sequence). CDR3 DNA: TGTGCCAGCAGGGGGGGGACAGGGGCACCCTCTGGGGCCAACGTCCTGACTTTC. The encoded protein is CASRGGTGAPSGANVLTF.

The chain is built from TRBV5-1 and TRBJ2-7, with 8 bases that match TRBD1. V dropped 2 bases and J dropped 0; count of bases not matched to a gene: 4. This CDR3 has 15 amino acids. CDR1 and CDR2 (germline): SGHRS, YFSETQ. CDR3 nucleotide sequence: TGCGCCAGCAGCTTAGTAACAGGGGGCTCCTACGAGCAGTACTTC. This encodes CASSLVTGGSYEQYF. The whole variable domain, remainder taken from reference TRBV5-1 and TRBJ2-7, is KAGVTQTPRYLIKTRGQQVTLSCSPISGHRSVSWYQQTPGQGLQFLFEYFSETQRNKGNFPGRFSGRQFSNSRSEMNVSTLELGDSALYLCASSLVTGGSYEQYFGPGTRLTVT.

This clone was seen only a few times. This sequence joins TRBV7-6 and TRBJ1-3, with TRBD1 matching 9 bases. V gave up 4 bases and J gave up 2 bases; unmatched junction bases: 3. The CDR3 covers 15 residues. Germline loops: CDR1 SGHVS, CDR2 FNYEAQ. The CDR3 bases are TGTGCCAGCAGCTGGGGACAGGGTGCTGGAAACACCATATATTTT. It yields the protein CASSWGQGAGNTIYF. Using reference TRBV7-6 and TRBJ1-3 for the parts outside the CDR3, the full variable domain is GAGVSQSPRYKVTKRGQDVALRCDPISGHVSLYWYRQALGQGPEFLTYFNYEAQQDKSGLPNDRFSAERPEGSISTLTIQRTEQRDSAMYRCASSWGQGAGNTIYFGEGSWLTVV.

The chain carries TRBV28 and TRBJ1-2, with 8 positions matching TRBD1. Germline CDR1 MDHEN, CDR2 SYDVKM. This CDR3 spans 15 amino acids. J gave up 4 bases and V 2 bases, and 6 bases lay outside the gene matches. The CDR3 is CASSLGTGTGYGYTF. The CDR3 DNA follows: TGTGCCAGCAGTTTAGGGACAGGAACAGGCTATGGCTACACCTTC.

V usage is TRBV19 and J usage is TRBJ1-2; 8 nucleotides match TRBD1. Looked up from germline, CDR1 is LNHDA and CDR2 is SQIVND (reference sequence). The CDR3 covers 15 residues. The V and J ends lost 3 bases and 3 bases, in that order; junction bases with no gene match: 6. CDR3 sequence reads: CASSMGAGGDYGYTF. The CDR3 nucleotides read TGTGCCAGTAGTATGGGGGCAGGGGGCGACTATGGCTACACCTTC.

The V and J genes are TRBV2 and TRBJ2-7; perhaps TRBD2 as D (6 bases). V shed 3 bases and J shed 0 bases, with 24 bases lying between them. Germline V gives CDR1 SNHLY, CDR2 FYNNEI. CDR3 length equals 19 residues. This CDR3 is CASSDSPPLPGAGSYEQYF. In DNA form, the CDR3 reads TGTGCCAGCAGTGATTCTCCCCCCCTTCCGGGAGCGGGCTCCTACGAGCAGTACTTC.

The chain carries TRBV7-3 and TRBJ1-1, with D perhaps TRBD1 (6 bases). Germline loops: CDR1 SGHTA, CDR2 FQGTGA. The CDR3 length is 15 residues. V lost 2 bases and J 4 bases, leaving 14 bases between the germline ends. The CDR3 DNA reads as TGTGCCAGCAGCTTAGGGGGCCCGACACTCACTGAAGCTTTCTTT. Translated, it gives CASSLGGPTLTEAFF.

This sequence joins TRBV10-1 and TRBJ2-5, with 11 bases matching TRBD2. Germline V gene sequence: CDR1 WNHNN, CDR2 SYGVQD (reference sequence). This CDR3 contains 16 residues. V gave up 6 bases and J gave up 5 bases; unmatched junction bases: 11. The CDR3 is CASSNVAGGPRETQYF. The CDR3 DNA is TGCGCCAGCAGCAATGTAGCGGGAGGGCCGAGGGAGACCCAGTACTTC.

The genes are TRBV19 and TRBJ1-2, with D unresolved. The length of the CDR3 is 13 residues. CDR1 LNHDA and CDR2 SQIVND come from the germline V gene (reference sequence). Trimming stripped 3 bases from V and 7 bases from J, with 12 bases between. CDR3 nucleotide sequence: TGTGCCAGTAGTATCGTTGCAACTAGTGGCTACACCTTC. Its translation is CASSIVATSGYTF.

The chain recombines TRBV14 with TRBJ2-5; 8 nucleotides match TRBD1. The germline V gene has CDR1 SGHDN and CDR2 FVKESK. V lost 0 bases and J lost 4; bases outside the gene matches: 22. This CDR3 contains 21 residues. The CDR3 sequence: CASSQDLVGRATGGGSETQYF. CDR3 coding DNA: TGTGCCAGCAGCCAAGATCTAGTAGGTCGGGCCACAGGGGGTGGTTCAGAGACCCAGTACTTC. Looking up the rest from reference TRBV14 and TRBJ2-5 gives the full variable domain: EAGVTQFPSHSVIEKGQTVTLRCDPISGHDNLYWYRRVMGKEIKFLLHFVKESKQDESGMPNNRFLAERTGGTYSTLKVQPAELEDSGVYFCASSQDLVGRATGGGSETQYFGPGTRLLVL.